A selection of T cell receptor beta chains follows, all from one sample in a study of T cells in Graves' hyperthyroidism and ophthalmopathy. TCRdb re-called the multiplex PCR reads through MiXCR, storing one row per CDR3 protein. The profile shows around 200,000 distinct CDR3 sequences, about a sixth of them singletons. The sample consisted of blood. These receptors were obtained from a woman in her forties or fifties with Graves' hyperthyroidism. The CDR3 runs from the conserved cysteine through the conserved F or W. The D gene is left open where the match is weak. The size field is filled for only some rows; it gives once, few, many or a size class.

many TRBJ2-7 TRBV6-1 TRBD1 TGTGCCAGCAGGGGCTCTAGGACAGGGGATTACGAGCAGTACTTC CASRGSRTGDYEQYF
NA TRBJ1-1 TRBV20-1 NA TGCAGTGTCAAGGAGAACACTGAAGCTTTCTTT CSVKENTEAFF
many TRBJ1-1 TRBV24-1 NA TGTGCCACCAGTTCCGGACAGATGAACACTGAAGCTTTCTTT CATSSGQMNTEAFF
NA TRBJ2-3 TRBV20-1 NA TGCAGCGTTGAATTTGGAGATACGCAGTATTTT CSVEFGDTQYF
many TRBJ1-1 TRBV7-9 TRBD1 TGTGCCAGCAGCTGGCGACCAGACAGGGGCACTGAAGCTTTCTTT CASSWRPDRGTEAFF
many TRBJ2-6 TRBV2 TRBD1 TGTGCCAGCAGTGAGGCGACAGGGACCCCTGGGGCCAACGTCCTGACTTTC CASSEATGTPGANVLTF
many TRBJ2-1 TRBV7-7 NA TGTGCTAGCAGCATAACTTCGGGACCGTCAAATGAGCAGTTCTTC CASSITSGPSNEQFF
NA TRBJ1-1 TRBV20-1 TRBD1 TGCAGTGCTGCTCTGGACAGGGTCATGAACACTGAAGCATGGTTT CSAALDRVMNTEAWF
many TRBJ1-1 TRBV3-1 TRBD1 TGTGCCAGCGTCCTCACAACAGGGGGAAGAAACACTGAAGCTTTCTTT CASVLTTGGRNTEAFF
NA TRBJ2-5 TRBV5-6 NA TGTGCCAGCAGCTTACTGAGGAGGGGGGAAGAGACCCAGTACTTC CASSLLRRGEETQYF
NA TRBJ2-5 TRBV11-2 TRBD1 TGTGCCAGCAGCTTGGGACAGGCTAAGACCCAGTACTTC CASSLGQAKTQYF
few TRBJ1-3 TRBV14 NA TGTGCCAGCAGCCCCGCTACCGGGGGGAGAGGAAACACCATATATTTT CASSPATGGRGNTIYF
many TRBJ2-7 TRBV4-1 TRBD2 TGCGCCAGCAGCCGACTAGCGGGAAACGGGGAGCAGTACTTC CASSRLAGNGEQYF
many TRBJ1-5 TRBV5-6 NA TGTGCCAGCAGCTGGAACAGGGAACGCAATCAGCCCCAGCATTTT CASSWNRERNQPQHF
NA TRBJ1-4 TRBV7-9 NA TGTGCCAGCAGCTTATTTGGGCCCGAACCCTCTTATGGACCTCTCACAACTAATGAAAAACTGTTTTTT CASSLFGPEPSYGPLTTNEKLFF
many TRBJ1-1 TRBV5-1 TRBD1 TGCGCCAGCAGCTTGGAGGGACAGGCGAACACTGAAGCTTTCTTT CASSLEGQANTEAFF
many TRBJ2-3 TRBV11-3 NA TGTGCCAGCAGCTTAGACCCGAGAGGGGTACGTGGTGGTACGCAGTATTTT CASSLDPRGVRGGTQYF
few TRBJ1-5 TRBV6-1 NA TGTGCCAGCACCCTTCGCAGGGGTAGCAATCAGCCCCAGCATTTT CASTLRRGSNQPQHF
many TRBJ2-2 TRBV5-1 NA TGCGCCAGCAGCTTGGATGCAGGGGAGCTGTTTTTT CASSLDAGELFF
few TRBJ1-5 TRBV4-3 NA TGCGCCAGCAGCCAAGAAGTCCAAAGCGATCAGCCCCAGCATTTT CASSQEVQSDQPQHF
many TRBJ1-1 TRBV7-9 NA TGTGCCAGCAGCTTAGGAATGGGATTGGACACTGAAGCTTTCTTT CASSLGMGLDTEAFF
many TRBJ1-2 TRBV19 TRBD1 TGTGCCAGTAGCACAGACAGGGAAAGGGATGGCTACACCTTC CASSTDRERDGYTF
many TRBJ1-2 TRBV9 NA TGTGCCAGCAGCGTAGGGGACTATGGCTACACCTTC CASSVGDYGYTF
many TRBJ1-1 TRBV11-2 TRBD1 TGTGCCAGCAGCTTCGCGGCTGGGACAGGGGCTTTGAACACTGAAGCTTTCTTT CASSFAAGTGALNTEAFF
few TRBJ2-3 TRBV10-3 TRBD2 TGTGCCATCTTATCTACCCTAGCGGGGGCCCGCACAGATACGCAGTATTTT CAILSTLAGARTDTQYF
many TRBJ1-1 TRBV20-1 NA TGCAGTGCTAGAGTTCCGGGTACGGAGACTGAAGCTTTCTTT CSARVPGTETEAFF
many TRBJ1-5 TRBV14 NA TGTGCCAGCAGCCAAGGGGGTACGCAGCCCCAGCATTTT CASSQGGTQPQHF